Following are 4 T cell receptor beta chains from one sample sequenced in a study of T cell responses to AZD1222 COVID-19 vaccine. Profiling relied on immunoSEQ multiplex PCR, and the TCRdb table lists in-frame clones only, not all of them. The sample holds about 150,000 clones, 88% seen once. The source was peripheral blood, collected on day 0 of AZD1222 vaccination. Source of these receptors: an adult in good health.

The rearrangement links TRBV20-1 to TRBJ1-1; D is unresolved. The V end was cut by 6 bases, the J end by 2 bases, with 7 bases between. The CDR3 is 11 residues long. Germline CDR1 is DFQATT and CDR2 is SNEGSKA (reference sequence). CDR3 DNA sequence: TGCAGTGCCCCAGATAACACTGAAGCTTTCTTT. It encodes CSAPDNTEAFF.

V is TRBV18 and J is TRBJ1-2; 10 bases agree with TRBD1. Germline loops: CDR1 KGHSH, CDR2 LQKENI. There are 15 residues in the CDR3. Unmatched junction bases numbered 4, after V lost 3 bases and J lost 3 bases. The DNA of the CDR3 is TGTGCCAGCTCACCTCGACAGGGGGCAGACTATGGCTACACCTTC. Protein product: CASSPRQGADYGYTF.

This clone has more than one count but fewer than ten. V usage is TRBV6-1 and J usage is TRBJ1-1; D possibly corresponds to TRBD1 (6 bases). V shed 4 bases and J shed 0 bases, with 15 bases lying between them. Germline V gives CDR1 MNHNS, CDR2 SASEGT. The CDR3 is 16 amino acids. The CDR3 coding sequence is TGTGCCAGCAGTGGACCGGGACACATCATGAACACTGAAGCTTTCTTT. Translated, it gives CASSGPGHIMNTEAFF.

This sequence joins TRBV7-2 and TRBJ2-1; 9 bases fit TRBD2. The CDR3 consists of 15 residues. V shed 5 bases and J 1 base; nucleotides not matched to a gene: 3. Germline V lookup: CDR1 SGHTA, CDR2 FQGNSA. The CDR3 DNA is TGTGCCAGCAGCCTGAGCGGGGGGTCCTACAATGAGCAGTTCTTC. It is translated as CASSLSGGSYNEQFF.